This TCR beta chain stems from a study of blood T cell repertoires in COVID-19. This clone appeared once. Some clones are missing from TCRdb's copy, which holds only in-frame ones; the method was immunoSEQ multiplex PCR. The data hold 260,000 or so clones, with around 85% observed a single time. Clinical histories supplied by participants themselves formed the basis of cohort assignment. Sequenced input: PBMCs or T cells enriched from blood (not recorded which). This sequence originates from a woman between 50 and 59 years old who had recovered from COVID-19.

The CDR3 DNA is TGTGCCAGCAGTCAGGGGGATCATCAGCCCCAGCATTTT. This codes for CASSQGDHQPQHF. The V and J genes are TRBV7-8 and TRBJ1-5, with TRBD1 matching 7 bases. V shed 6 bases and J 5 bases; nucleotides not matched to a gene: 4. This CDR3 comprises 13 residues. CDR1 and CDR2 (germline): SGHVS, FQNEAQ.